This is a list of T cell receptor beta chains from one sample in a study of response to subunit inactivated influenza vaccine. TCRdb reprocessed the RT-PCR reads with MiXCR, giving one entry per CDR3 protein. The table includes almost 600,000 distinct CDR3 sequences, 14% detected once. The sequences come from PBMCs from blood, collected 12 days after vaccination. The receptors were sampled from a man in his fifties or sixties who received an inactivated influenza vaccine. Each CDR3 is given with its conserved first and last residue. D genes are given only for firm matches. Size tells how often a clone was seen (once, few, many) or the class of an expanded clone, and some rows leave it out.

j_call	v_call	d_call	clone_size	cdr3_nt	cdr3_aa
TRBJ1-3	TRBV20-1	TRBD1	-	TGCAGTGCTAGACGGACAGGCGGAAACACCATATATTTT	CSARRTGGNTIYF
TRBJ1-1	TRBV29-1	-	few	TGCAGCGCGTTGGGAGGGCGGGGTCGTCAGAACACTGAAGCTTTCTTT	CSALGGRGRQNTEAFF
TRBJ1-4	TRBV4-2	TRBD1	few	TGTGCCAGCAGCCGAGAGGGACAGGGTGGTGAAAAACTGTTTTTT	CASSREGQGGEKLFF
TRBJ1-2	TRBV14	-	-	TGTGCCAGCAGCCAAGGACGTGGGGCAGGGGATGGCTACACCTTC	CASSQGRGAGDGYTF
TRBJ1-3	TRBV18	-	few	TGTGCCAGCTCCGCCGTTGCTGCCACTACTGGAAACACCATATATTTT	CASSAVAATTGNTIYF
TRBJ1-1	TRBV4-1	-	-	TGCTCCAGCAGCCAAGAACGAACTGAAGCTTTCTTT	CSSSQERTEAFF
TRBJ1-2	TRBV11-2	-	few	TGTGCCAGCAGCTTAGCCGTCGCTAACTATGGCTACACCTTC	CASSLAVANYGYTF
TRBJ2-7	TRBV28	TRBD1	-	TGTGCCAGCAGTTGGGGACAGTCCGAGCAGTACTTC	CASSWGQSEQYF
TRBJ1-1	TRBV12-3/TRBV12-4	TRBD1	-	TGTGCCAGCAGTTTACCAGGGGGTATGACTGAAGCTTTCTTT	CASSLPGGMTEAFF
TRBJ2-1	TRBV2	-	few	TGTGCCAGCAGTGACGGGCAGCAGTTCTTC	CASSDGQQFF
TRBJ2-3	TRBV5-6	-	many	TGTGCCAGCAGCTTCCTTACAGATACGCAGTATTTT	CASSFLTDTQYF
TRBJ2-1	TRBV7-2	TRBD2	many	TGTGCCAGCAGCTTAGAGGGGACTAGGGGTGAGCAGTTCTTC	CASSLEGTRGEQFF
TRBJ2-4	TRBV29-1	-	-	TGCAGCGTCACCCAAAGTTCCCAACCCCACATTCAGTACTTC	CSVTQSSQPHIQYF
TRBJ1-1	TRBV4-2	-	-	TGTGCCAGCAGCCAAGAACGGACAATGGGAACTGAAGCTTTCTTT	CASSQERTMGTEAFF
TRBJ2-5	TRBV29-1	TRBD1	-	TGCAGCGTCAACGGACAGGCCCCCGTCTGGGAGACCCAGTACTTC	CSVNGQAPVWETQYF
TRBJ1-4	TRBV11-1	-	-	TGTGCCAGCAGCTTAGGACTGTCGCGTGGGGAAAAACTGTTTTTT	CASSLGLSRGEKLFF
TRBJ2-2	TRBV5-6	TRBD1	many	TGTGCCAGCAGCGGAGCACAGGGGGCGCTCAAGGGGGAGCTGTTTTTT	CASSGAQGALKGELFF
TRBJ2-2	TRBV7-1	TRBD2	few	TGTGCCAGCAGCTCAATGTCAGGGAGAGAGCTAGCGGGACGTACGAACACCGGGGAGCTGTTTTTT	CASSSMSGRELAGRTNTGELFF
TRBJ2-2	TRBV29-1	TRBD2	many	TGCAGCGTTGAAGATCTACTAGCGGGAGTCACCGGGGAGCTGTTTTTT	CSVEDLLAGVTGELFF
TRBJ2-1	TRBV11-2	-	few	TGTGCCAGCAGAATCGCTTGGGGCGGGCGGCGCCGTTACAATGAGCAGTTCTTC	CASRIAWGGRRRYNEQFF
TRBJ1-1	TRBV20-1	-	few	TGCAGTGCTAGGATCCGGGACACTGAAGCTTTCTTT	CSARIRDTEAFF
TRBJ2-2	TRBV7-9	-	-	TGTGCCAGCAGTCCAGGAGCTCCCCCCGGGGAGCTGTTTTTT	CASSPGAPPGELFF
TRBJ2-1	TRBV7-8	-	many	TGTGCCAGCGGGAAGCACAATCCTTACAATGAGCAGTTCTTC	CASGKHNPYNEQFF
TRBJ2-3	TRBV12-3/TRBV12-4	-	-	TGTGCCAGCAGTTCCCTCCTGGGGAATACGCAGTATTTT	CASSSLLGNTQYF
TRBJ1-2	TRBV20-1	-	-	TGCAGTGCAAACCCACAGCGAGCTAACTATGGCTACACCTTC	CSANPQRANYGYTF
TRBJ2-6	TRBV4-2	TRBD1	-	TGTGCCAGCAGCCGAGGACAGGGATCAGGGGCCAACGTCCTGACTTTC	CASSRGQGSGANVLTF
TRBJ2-7	TRBV12-3/TRBV12-4	-	many	TGTGCCAGCAGTTGGGGCCCCGGGGTCTCCTACGAGCAGTACTTC	CASSWGPGVSYEQYF
TRBJ2-3	TRBV20-1	-	-	TGCAGTGCTTTTCCCCCGGGACTCTTTAACACAGATACGCAGTATTTT	CSAFPPGLFNTDTQYF
TRBJ2-1	TRBV7-8	-	few	TGTGCCAGCAGCTTACACCCGTACAATGAGCAGTTCTTC	CASSLHPYNEQFF
TRBJ1-1	TRBV5-1	-	once	TGCGCCAGCAGCTTGGATCGGGACCGGCCTAAAGCTTTCTTT	CASSLDRDRPKAFF
TRBJ2-7	TRBV27	-	many	TGTGCCAGCAGTTTAGGGGGGCCGTACTACGAGCAGTACTTC	CASSLGGPYYEQYF
TRBJ2-5	TRBV6-5	TRBD2	few	TGTGCCAGCAGTTCCAAGACTAGCGGGAGTCGACGCGAGACCCAGTACTTC	CASSSKTSGSRRETQYF
TRBJ2-7	TRBV3-1	-	-	TGTGCCAGCAGCCTGGGACGGATACCTACCTACGAGCAGTACTTC	CASSLGRIPTYEQYF
TRBJ2-7	TRBV7-2	TRBD2	-	TGTGCCAGCAGCTTAGGGGCTAGCGGTTTCTACGAGCAGTACTTC	CASSLGASGFYEQYF
TRBJ1-1	TRBV24-1	-	few	TGTGCCACCAGTGAAAAGGGCGGGGGTACTGAAGCTTTCTTT	CATSEKGGGTEAFF
TRBJ2-1	TRBV28	-	few	TGTGCCAGCAGTTTGGGACTTGGTTTCGGTGAGCAGTTCTTC	CASSLGLGFGEQFF
TRBJ2-7	TRBV4-3	-	-	TGCGCCAGCAGCCAAGATTTCGGGGGATCCTACGAGCAGTACTTC	CASSQDFGGSYEQYF
TRBJ1-1	TRBV29-1	-	many	TGCAGCGTTGAAAGAGGAATGAACACTGAAGCTTTCTTT	CSVERGMNTEAFF
TRBJ2-1	TRBV7-2	TRBD2	-	TGTGCCAGCAGCGATCCGGGACTAGCGGTCTACAATGAGCAGTTCTTC	CASSDPGLAVYNEQFF
TRBJ1-1	TRBV12-3/TRBV12-4	-	-	TGTGCCAGCGGATCCTTGATAATGAACACTGAAGCTTTCTTT	CASGSLIMNTEAFF
TRBJ1-2	TRBV7-9	-	few	TGTGCCAGCAGCTCCTCCCGCGACGGAAACTATGGCTACACCTTC	CASSSSRDGNYGYTF
TRBJ2-3	TRBV28	TRBD2	-	TGTGCCAGCAGTGGGCTTACTAGCGGGGGGGCGAGAGATACGCAGTATTTT	CASSGLTSGGARDTQYF
TRBJ2-7	TRBV11-2	-	-	TGTGCCAGCAGCTTAGGAATAACGGGGGCCTACGAGCAGTACTTC	CASSLGITGAYEQYF
TRBJ2-1	TRBV6-2/TRBV6-3	-	few	TGTGCCAGTACCCCCACCTCCTACAATGAGCAGTTCTTC	CASTPTSYNEQFF
TRBJ2-5	TRBV20-1	TRBD1	few	TGCAGTGCTTCCGGGACAGGGACCCCAGAGACCCAGTACTTC	CSASGTGTPETQYF
TRBJ1-2	TRBV5-1	-	few	TGCGCCAGCAGCCTCCGGGACGGTTATGGCTACACCTTC	CASSLRDGYGYTF
TRBJ2-7	TRBV30	TRBD1	-	TGTGCCTGGAGAGGACAGGGGAGGAACGAGCAGTACTTC	CAWRGQGRNEQYF
TRBJ1-1	TRBV29-1	-	-	TGCAGCGTCTCCTGGAACACTGAAGCTTTCTTT	CSVSWNTEAFF